The 3 T cell receptor beta chains listed next were all sequenced from one sample in a study of tumor-infiltrating lymphocytes in primary liver carcinoma. Researchers generated TCR beta cDNA from approximately 500 ng of total RNA, relying on a constant-region primer. Libraries of TCR beta came from three nested multiplex PCR rounds with slightly modified ARM-PCR. The study ran its first two PCR rounds for approximately 10 cycles each, using TRBV1-TRBV30 forward primers and a C-beta reverse primer. TCRdb re-derived calls from the multiplex PCR reads in MiXCR, one entry per CDR3 protein. The sample has some 120,000 distinct CDR3 sequences; approximately 70% are singletons. The study co-extracted DNA and RNA from about 20-30 mg of unsorted bulk tissue. Input material: liver tumor tissue from sampling region 1. Subset indicated: tumor region T1, superior pole. The origin of the receptors is a woman in her fifties or sixties with primary liver carcinoma and hepatitis B virus infection.

Turning to this clonotype: With a much larger clone just one base away, this may be a read error. The chain joins TRBV5-5 to TRBJ2-7; 7 positions match TRBD1. CDR1 and CDR2 from the germline V gene are SGHKS and YYEKEE (reference sequence). The CDR3 is made up of 14 amino acids. The CDR3 protein is CARSSGQRVYEQYF. The CDR3 DNA reads as TGTGCCAGAAGCTCGGGACAGAGAGTCTACGAGCAGTACTTC.

Points on this clonotype: A read error may explain this, as a much larger clone is one base away. The chain is built from TRBV12-3 or TRBV12-4 and TRBJ2-1, with D tentatively TRBD1 or TRBD2 (5 bases each). V dropped 3 bases and J dropped 7 bases, with 16 bases sitting between them. This CDR3 is built from 15 residues. CDR3 sequence (DNA): TGTGCCAGCAGTTTCGTGGGACCAGCAGCTAATGAGCAGTTCTTC. Its translation: CASSFVGPAANEQFF.

As regards this clonotype: It may be a read error: a sequence one base away is much more abundant. This chain links TRBV30 with TRBJ2-7; D possibly corresponds to TRBD1 (6 bases). Between the trimmed V and J ends, which lost 8 bases and 2 bases, there was a span of 19 bases. Germline V CDR1 and CDR2: GTSNPN, SVGIG (reference sequence). CDR3 length: 14 residues. The CDR3 here is CARGILPRPYEQYF. The DNA for the CDR3 is TGTGCCAGGGGGATACTTCCTCGACCCTACGAGCAGTACTTC.